This record looks at one T cell receptor beta chain sequence and its context. Which antigen it targets is not known. No base qualities exist here, and no much larger clone lies one base off it. The library was obtained by the immunoSEQ multiplex PCR assay. A mixture of 60 forward primers for TCR Vbeta segments and 13 reverse primers for TCR Jbeta segments was used in the multiplex PCR. The CDR3 region of rearranged TCR beta genes was amplified from genomic DNA with a multiplex PCR assay. The amplified TCR beta libraries were sequenced on the Illumina HiSeq System as 87-base-pair reads. In the paper's pipeline: A later analysis tallied tens of millions of unique TCR beta chains across the approximately 670 repertoires, and around 10 million of those chains were shared by two or more donors. Raw reads were error-corrected and collapsed into unique sequences with a nearest-neighbor algorithm that merged closely related sequences to remove PCR and sequencing errors. Alignment of CDR3 sequences to IMGT reference sequences was used to assign V, D and J gene segments. For a sequence to be retained, a match of at least six nucleotides to both a V gene segment and a J gene segment was required. Rearrangements were classified as productive when the CDR3 lacked stop codons and remained in frame with V and J, and all other rearrangements were classified as non-productive. Following IMGT convention, CDR3 was defined as the stretch from the second conserved V-encoded cysteine to the conserved J-encoded phenylalanine. In an earlier analysis of around 640 of the donors, sequences lacking an unambiguous match to a single V gene segment were excluded. In an earlier analysis of more than 500 of the donors, a V segment was called functional when productive rearrangements were above 56.7%, and segregating when the standard deviation between donors exceeded 5%. A statistical classification framework was developed to diagnose cytomegalovirus status using the catalog of TCR beta chain sequences. A later analysis assigned V and J genes by comparing TCR nucleotide sequences with IMGT/GENE-DB human TR gene sequences. The TCRdist pipeline was used in a later analysis to assign CDR3 sequences and most-parsimonious VDJ recombination scenarios. A later analysis defined each TCR beta chain by its CDR3 amino acid sequence plus V-gene family, and excluded reads lacking a unique V-gene family. In a later analysis, around 650 highly shared, low-generation-probability nucleotide sequences were removed to address suspected cross-contamination and a sequencing artifact. A later analysis calculated a clonal expansion index for each public chain from normalized within-repertoire ranks of inferred template counts. A later analysis computed generation probabilities with a VDJ recombination model fitted to out-of-frame rearrangements, and checked the results against IGoR. Hypergeometric tests were used in a later analysis to score TCR-TCR, TCR-HLA and TCR-CMV co-occurrence, with a repertoire-size bias correction applied to the TCR pairs. False discovery rates were estimated in a later analysis by permuting HLA or CMV assignments 20 times. In a later analysis, co-occurring TCRs were grouped using DBSCAN, and TCRdist sequence similarity was added for clustering within HLA-allele-positive subsets. Co-occurrence clustering excluded repertoires with fewer than 30,000 or more than 120,000 public chains, plus five with anomalous nucleotide sharing. TCRdb stores this immuneACCESS table with in-frame sequences only. Part of the clones is absent; in the studies checked, under half of the shortfall reflects unresolved V genes, and no reason is known for the rest. That table is the source of V, J and clone size, and D and trimming were worked out from the DNA. Here the sample has 150,000 to 200,000 clones; around 74% occur a single time. The ten largest clones capture about 2.1% of the sample.

This specimen comes from a study of cytomegalovirus exposure and HLA in healthy donors (dated by TCRdb to the late 2010s). The study in broad terms: In an earlier analysis of 550 to 750 of the donors, 276 Gb of sequence data and just under 120 million unique TCR beta sequences from approximately 180 million T cells were reported. An earlier analysis of around 540 of the donors applied high-throughput TCR beta sequencing to assess whether each TCR beta V gene segment acted as functional or pseudogenic. To study patterns of TCR occurrence, a later analysis re-analyzed previously published TCR beta repertoires from under 750 donors and added high-resolution HLA genotyping. In addition to the first cohort of 666 subjects, a separate validation cohort of 120 different subjects was used. The study used immunosequencing to profile the T cell repertoires of some 600 subjects and linked those repertoires to cytomegalovirus serostatus. Rather than using new phenotypic data, the later analysis identified candidate immune exposures from TCR beta sequences and from how often those sequences occurred across donors. The study aimed to test whether cataloging public T cell receptors could reveal signatures of past pathogen exposure. Genome-wide SNP genotypes for about 60% of the roughly 670 donors were used in a later genetic analysis, which treated that subset as a discovery cohort. Donor age, sex, ethnicity and CMV serostatus were collected together with the repertoire data. To predict cytomegalovirus infection status, the study combined high-throughput TCR immunosequencing, statistical association of individual TCRs with disease status, and machine learning. Four or five DR-DQ haplotypes were handled as single units for association and clustering, since linkage in the cohort was strong. Of the 300 to 450 genotyped donors, approximately 80% were placed in the genetic ancestry cluster associated with self-reported Caucasian donors. Every repertoire in the discovery cohort had been generated on one and the same sequencing platform. Among a few hundred genotyped donors of the cohort, an average of around 240,000 unique TCR beta nucleotide sequences were sequenced per donor, around 20% of them non-productive. The number of donors typed differed by locus, with 629-630 for A, B, C, DRB1 and DQB1, over 500 for DQA1, nearly 610 for DPA1, and under 490 for DPB1. HLA typing included class I and class II loci at four-digit resolution. Roughly 300 gigabases of sequencing data and some 85 million unique TCR sequences were included in an early release covering around 650 HLA-typed donors.

The paper as a whole reports these results and caveats: Only TCR beta chains were sequenced in this cohort, and the absence of alpha or paired-chain data limited detectable features. The study listed 164 TCR beta chains as associated with cytomegalovirus. According to a later analysis, most CMV-associated TCR beta chains appeared to be HLA-restricted, and the HLA associations seemed to be driven largely by CMV exposure. Most TCR sequences were seen in very few donors, while some public TCRs were found in many individuals. According to a later analysis, parvovirus B19, influenza, CMV and Epstein-Barr virus appeared linked to several top co-occurrence clusters. At a false discovery rate of 0.05, a later analysis linked approximately 18,000 TCR beta sequences to specific HLA alleles. V-gene and J-gene trimming of TCR beta chains was associated with a missense DCLRE1C variant in a later genetic analysis, and the association was replicated in an independent cohort. According to a later genetic analysis, donors in an Asian-associated ancestry cluster had fewer N-insertions in productive TCRs than the roughly 670-donor mean. A further reported finding was that TCR beta sequences accurately predicted the HLA-A and HLA-B alleles for most subjects in the first cohort. A cluster of highly shared sequence variants was judged likely to represent a technical artifact of the sequencing pipeline. Some IMGT-functional V segments, including TRBV6-2 and TRBV6-3, could not be distinguished by the 87-base-pair reads and were therefore excluded. The only immune exposure information available for the cohort was CMV serostatus. Three of the identified cytomegalovirus-associated TCR beta chains were confirmed in vitro to be specific for cytomegalovirus antigens. When HLA alleles, especially DR and DQ, strongly co-occurred, TCR associations were difficult to assign to individual alleles. Correlated functional status among segregating V segments might reflect linkage disequilibrium, but an unknown experimental factor could not be ruled out. A later analysis found that HLA-associated TCR beta chains were more clonally expanded and had lower generation probabilities than equally common non-associated chains. Roughly uniform sequencing depth across donors was assumed in presence/absence analyses, although this assumption may not hold. HLA typing was unavailable for some donors at each locus, so association tests used only the typed subset. In an earlier analysis of about 600 of the donors, most TCR beta V segments appeared in productive rearrangements about 87% or about 30% of the time, broadly matching IMGT annotations. The classifier was reported to diagnose cytomegalovirus status with high specificity and sensitivity in both the original cohort and the validation cohort. According to a later analysis, TCR association rates differed among HLA loci, with DRB1 alleles showing the most associated TCRs and HLA-C alleles showing the fewest. Because counts were too low, 15 to 20 rarely observed V segments, including chromosome 9 orphons, were excluded from the earlier analysis of several hundred of the donors. The authors suggested that the approach could potentially be generalized to other disease states and immunological phenotypes.

For this chain, trimming is 2 bases at the V end and 5 bases at the J end, and the number of junction bases without a gene match is 2. CDR1 MNHNS and CDR2 SASEGT are derived from the germline V gene. Counted from cysteine to phenylalanine, this CDR3 has 13 amino acids. Left in the record is the CDR3 DNA by itself, 39 bases read in frame from the first base. In total, fewer than 750 healthy bone marrow donors made up the cohort. At the time of sampling, all cohort members were nominally healthy, though unrecorded immune exposures were likely present. The donor tested CMV seronegative, placing the donor among the 350 or so seronegative members of the cohort. A peripheral blood sample was provided by each donor, and peripheral blood mononuclear cells were used for TCR beta sequencing. The Qiagen DNeasy Blood Extraction Kit was used to extract genomic DNA from the blood cell samples.

This TCR derives from a female donor in good health and CMV-seronegative. The chain links TRBV6-1 with TRBJ1-1; the junction holds 7 bases that match TRBD1. The sequenced material came from PBMCs. The nucleotide sequence is given as TGTGCCAGCAGTGAACCAGGGGGAACTGAAGCTTTCTTT. It is translated as CASSEPGGTEAFF.